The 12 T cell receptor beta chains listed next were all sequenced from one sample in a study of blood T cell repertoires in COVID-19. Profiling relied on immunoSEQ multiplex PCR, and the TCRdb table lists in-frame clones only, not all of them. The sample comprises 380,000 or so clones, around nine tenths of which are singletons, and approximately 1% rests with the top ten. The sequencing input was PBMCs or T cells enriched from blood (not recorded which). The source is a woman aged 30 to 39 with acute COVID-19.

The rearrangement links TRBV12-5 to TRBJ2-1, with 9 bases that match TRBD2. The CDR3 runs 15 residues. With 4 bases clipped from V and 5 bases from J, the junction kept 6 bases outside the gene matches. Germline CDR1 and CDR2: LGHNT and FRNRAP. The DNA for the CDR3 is TGTGCTAGTGGTTCCGGGACTAGCAGAAACAATGAGCAGTTCTTC. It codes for CASGSGTSRNNEQFF.

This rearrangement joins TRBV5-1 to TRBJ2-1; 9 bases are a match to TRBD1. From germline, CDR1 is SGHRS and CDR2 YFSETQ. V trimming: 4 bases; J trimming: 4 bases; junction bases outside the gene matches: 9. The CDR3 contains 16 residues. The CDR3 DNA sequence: TGCGCCAGCAGCACAACCGGGACAGGGTATTACAATGAGCAGTTCTTC. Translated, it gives CASSTTGTGYYNEQFF.

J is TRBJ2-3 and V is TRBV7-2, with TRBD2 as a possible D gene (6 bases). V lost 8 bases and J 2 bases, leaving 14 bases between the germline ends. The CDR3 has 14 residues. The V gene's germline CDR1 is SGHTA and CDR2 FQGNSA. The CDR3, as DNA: TGTGCCAGCCCAAGAGCGGGCCCCACAGATACGCAGTATTTT. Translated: CASPRAGPTDTQYF.

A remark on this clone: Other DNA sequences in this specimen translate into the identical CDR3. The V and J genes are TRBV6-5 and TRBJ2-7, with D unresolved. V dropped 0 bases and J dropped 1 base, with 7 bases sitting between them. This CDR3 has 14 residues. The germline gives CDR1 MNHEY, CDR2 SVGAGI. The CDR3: CASSYSWASYEQYF. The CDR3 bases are TGTGCCAGCAGTTACTCATGGGCTTCCTACGAGCAGTACTTC.

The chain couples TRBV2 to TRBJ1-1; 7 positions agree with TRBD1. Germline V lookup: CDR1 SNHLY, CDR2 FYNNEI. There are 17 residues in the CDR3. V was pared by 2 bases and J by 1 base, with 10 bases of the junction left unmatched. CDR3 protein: CASSERAGGASNTEAFF. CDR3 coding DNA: TGTGCCAGCAGTGAAAGGGCAGGGGGTGCGTCGAACACTGAAGCTTTCTTT. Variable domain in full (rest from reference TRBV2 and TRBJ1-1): EPEVTQTPSHQVTQMGQEVILRCVPISNHLYFYWYRQILGQKVEFLVSFYNNEISEKSEIFDDQFSVERPDGSNFTLKIRSTKLEDSAMYFCASSERAGGASNTEAFFGQGTRLTVV.

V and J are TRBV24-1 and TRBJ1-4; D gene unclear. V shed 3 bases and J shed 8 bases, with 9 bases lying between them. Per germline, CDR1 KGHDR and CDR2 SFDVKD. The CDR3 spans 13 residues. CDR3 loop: CATSDPHSEKLFF. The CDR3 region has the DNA TGTGCCACCAGTGATCCTCACAGCGAAAAACTGTTTTTT.

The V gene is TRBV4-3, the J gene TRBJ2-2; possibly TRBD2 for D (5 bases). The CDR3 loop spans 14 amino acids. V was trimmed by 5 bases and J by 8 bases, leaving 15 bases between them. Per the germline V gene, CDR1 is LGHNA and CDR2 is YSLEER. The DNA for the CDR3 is TGCGCCAGCAGCACCCCAACTAGGCCGGGGGAGCTGTTTTTT. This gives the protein CASSTPTRPGELFF.

CDR3: CASSLGSGANYEQYF. The CDR3 bases are TGTGCCAGCAGTCTAGGGAGCGGGGCTAACTACGAGCAGTACTTC. The rearrangement joins TRBV6-2 or TRBV6-3 to TRBJ2-7; 7 nucleotides line up with TRBD2. Losses at the gene ends were 5 bases for V and 3 bases for J; bases not matched to a gene: 10. This CDR3 is built from 15 residues. The germline gives CDR1 MNHEY, CDR2 SVGEGT.

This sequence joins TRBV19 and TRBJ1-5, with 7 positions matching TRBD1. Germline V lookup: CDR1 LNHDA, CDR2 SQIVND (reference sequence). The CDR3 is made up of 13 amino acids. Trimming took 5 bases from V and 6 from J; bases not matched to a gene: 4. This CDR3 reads CASSDRASQPQHF. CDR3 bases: TGTGCCAGTAGTGACAGGGCCAGTCAGCCCCAGCATTTT.

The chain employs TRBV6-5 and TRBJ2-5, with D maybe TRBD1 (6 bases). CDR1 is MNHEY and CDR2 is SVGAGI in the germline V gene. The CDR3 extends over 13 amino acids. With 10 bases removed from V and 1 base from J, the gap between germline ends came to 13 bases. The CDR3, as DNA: TGTGCCACCAAGCGGACAGTCCAAGAGACCCAGTACTTC. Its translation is CATKRTVQETQYF.

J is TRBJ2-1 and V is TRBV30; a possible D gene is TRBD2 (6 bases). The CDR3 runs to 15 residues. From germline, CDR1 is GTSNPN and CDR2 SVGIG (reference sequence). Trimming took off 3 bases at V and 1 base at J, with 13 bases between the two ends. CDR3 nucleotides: TGTGCCTGGAGCGCACTAGCACGGTCCTACAATGAGCAGTTCTTC. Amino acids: CAWSALARSYNEQFF.

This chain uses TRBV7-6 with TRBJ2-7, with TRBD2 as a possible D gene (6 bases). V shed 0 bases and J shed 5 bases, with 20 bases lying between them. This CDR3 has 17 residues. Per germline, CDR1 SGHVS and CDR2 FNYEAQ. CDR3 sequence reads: CASSLAVGGASPNEQYF. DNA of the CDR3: TGTGCCAGCAGCTTAGCGGTGGGCGGGGCGAGCCCTAACGAGCAGTACTTC. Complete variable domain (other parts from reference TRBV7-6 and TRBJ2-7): GAGVSQSPRYKVTKRGQDVALRCDPISGHVSLYWYRQALGQGPEFLTYFNYEAQQDKSGLPNDRFSAERPEGSISTLTIQRTEQRDSAMYRCASSLAVGGASPNEQYFGPGTRLTVT.